The rows below give T cell receptor beta chains drawn from one sample of a study of cytomegalovirus exposure and HLA in healthy donors. The method was immunoSEQ multiplex PCR; TCRdb's version includes in-frame clones alone and lacks a portion of them. The data contain about 160,000 clones, over 60% of them seen just once; the ten biggest clones take up around 2.8%. Sequencing was carried out using PBMCs. Source of these receptors: a woman in her thirties in good health and CMV-seronegative. The CDR3 runs from the conserved cysteine through the conserved F or W. Each record gives: D gene, clone size, J gene, V gene, CDR3 DNA, CDR3 protein. D genes are given only for firm matches. The size of a clone is reported for some rows only, either as once, few or many, or as a class for expanded clones.

D: TRBD1
size: NA
J: TRBJ2-6
V: TRBV9
DNA: TGTGCCAGCAGGGCAGGGGGCTCTGGGGCCAACGTCCTGACTTTC
CDR3: CASRAGGSGANVLTF

D: NA
size: NA
J: TRBJ1-2
V: TRBV30
DNA: TGTGCCTGGAGTCCGACAGCGTATGGCTACACCTTC
CDR3: CAWSPTAYGYTF

D: NA
size: NA
J: TRBJ2-7
V: TRBV7-9
DNA: TGTGCCAGCAGCTCAGAGATATGGGGAGGTACCTACGAGCAGTACTTC
CDR3: CASSSEIWGGTYEQYF

D: NA
size: NA
J: TRBJ1-4
V: TRBV27
DNA: TGTGCCAGCAGGGCCAGGGGCCGGGGAAAACTGTTTTTT
CDR3: CASRARGRGKLFF

D: TRBD1
size: NA
J: TRBJ2-7
V: TRBV10-3
DNA: TGTGCCATCAGTGACATCTCCGGGACAGCCTCCTACGAGCAGTACTTC
CDR3: CAISDISGTASYEQYF

D: TRBD2
size: few
J: TRBJ2-3
V: TRBV29-1
DNA: TGCAGCGTTGAAGATGGTGCGGGGGGGCTTCTAGATACGCAGTATTTT
CDR3: CSVEDGAGGLLDTQYF

D: NA
size: NA
J: TRBJ2-7
V: TRBV6-1
DNA: TGTGCCAGCAGTGGAGGGGGCTACGAGCAGTACTTC
CDR3: CASSGGGYEQYF

D: TRBD1
size: NA
J: TRBJ2-7
V: TRBV13
DNA: TGTGCCAGCAAGGACAGGGGGTCCTACGAGCAGTACTTC
CDR3: CASKDRGSYEQYF

D: TRBD2
size: NA
J: TRBJ2-7
V: TRBV19
DNA: TGTGCCAGTAGTTCCCCCCAGACTAGCGGGAACGAGCAGTACTTC
CDR3: CASSSPQTSGNEQYF

D: NA
size: NA
J: TRBJ2-7
V: TRBV12-5
DNA: TGTGCTAGTGGTTTAGGGCAGGGGAGAGAGCAGTACTTC
CDR3: CASGLGQGREQYF

D: NA
size: NA
J: TRBJ2-5
V: TRBV5-6
DNA: TGTGCCAGCAGCCCCCTCGGGAGAGGTAGAGATCAAGAGACCCAGTACTTC
CDR3: CASSPLGRGRDQETQYF

D: NA
size: NA
J: TRBJ2-5
V: TRBV29-1
DNA: TGCAGCGTTGAAGATAACGGGTACGGGGAGACCCAGTACTTC
CDR3: CSVEDNGYGETQYF

D: TRBD2
size: NA
J: TRBJ2-7
V: TRBV9
DNA: TGTGCCAGCAGCGTAGGCGGGAGGGAAAGCTACGAGCAGTACTTC
CDR3: CASSVGGRESYEQYF

D: TRBD1
size: NA
J: TRBJ2-5
V: TRBV7-2
DNA: TGTGCCAGCAGCGCAGACAGGGTTGAGACCCAGTACTTC
CDR3: CASSADRVETQYF

D: NA
size: NA
J: TRBJ2-3
V: TRBV11-1
DNA: TGTGCCAGCAGCCCACTGACGCCGATAGCGAGACTTACAGATACGCAGTATTTT
CDR3: CASSPLTPIARLTDTQYF

D: TRBD1
size: NA
J: TRBJ1-5
V: TRBV7-2
DNA: TGTGCCAGCAGCTCCCGGGACAGGGCTTATCAGCCCCAGCATTTT
CDR3: CASSSRDRAYQPQHF

D: NA
size: NA
J: TRBJ2-5
V: TRBV6-6
DNA: TGTGCCAGCAGTTACTCGGGCAACCAAGAGACCCAGTACTTC
CDR3: CASSYSGNQETQYF

D: NA
size: NA
J: TRBJ1-5
V: TRBV7-9
DNA: TGTTCCAGCAGCTCCCCCAGGGCAGATCAGCCCCAGCATTTT
CDR3: CSSSSPRADQPQHF

D: NA
size: NA
J: TRBJ2-3
V: TRBV19
DNA: TGTGCCAGTAGTATTCTACCTGGACAGCCCTCTAGCACAGATACGCAGTATTTT
CDR3: CASSILPGQPSSTDTQYF

D: TRBD1
size: NA
J: TRBJ1-6
V: TRBV2
DNA: TGTGCCAGCAGGACAGGGACCACGAATTCACCCCTCCACTTT
CDR3: CASRTGTTNSPLHF

D: TRBD2
size: few
J: TRBJ2-7
V: TRBV4-3
DNA: TGCGCCAGCAGCCAAGTTAGCGGGGTATACGAGCAGTACTTC
CDR3: CASSQVSGVYEQYF

D: TRBD2
size: NA
J: TRBJ2-5
V: TRBV7-3
DNA: TGTGCCAGCAGTTCTAGCGGGGGGGTTCAAGAGACCCAGTACTTC
CDR3: CASSSSGGVQETQYF

D: TRBD1
size: NA
J: TRBJ1-2
V: TRBV7-9
DNA: TGTGCCAGCAGCTTAGCCTTGGACAGGGCCTATGGCTACACCTTC
CDR3: CASSLALDRAYGYTF

D: NA
size: NA
J: TRBJ1-3
V: TRBV10-3
DNA: TGTGCCATCAGTGAGACCCGCGGCCGGGGCACCATATATTTT
CDR3: CAISETRGRGTIYF

D: TRBD1
size: NA
J: TRBJ1-2
V: TRBV18
DNA: TGTGCCAGCTCACCACCGGGACAGAACTATGGCTACACCTTC
CDR3: CASSPPGQNYGYTF

D: NA
size: NA
J: TRBJ2-5
V: TRBV6-1
DNA: TGTGCCAGCACCCCGAGGGAGACCCAGTACTTC
CDR3: CASTPRETQYF

D: NA
size: NA
J: TRBJ2-1
V: TRBV4-2
DNA: TGTGCCAGCAGCCAGCTGGAGAGAGCGGGTGAGCAGTTCTTC
CDR3: CASSQLERAGEQFF

D: NA
size: few
J: TRBJ2-3
V: TRBV7-2
DNA: TGTGCCAGCAGCTTAGGGGTCCGACAAGCTAGCACAGATACGCAGTATTTT
CDR3: CASSLGVRQASTDTQYF

D: TRBD2
size: once
J: TRBJ2-1
V: TRBV29-1
DNA: TGCAGCGTTGTCATGGCGGGAGACTCGGAGCAGTTCTTC
CDR3: CSVVMAGDSEQFF

D: NA
size: once
J: TRBJ2-1
V: TRBV9
DNA: TGTGCCAGCAGCGTAGGCAGATACAATGAGCAGTTCTTC
CDR3: CASSVGRYNEQFF

D: TRBD2
size: few
J: TRBJ2-3
V: TRBV7-7
DNA: TGTGCTAGCAGCTTAGGTAGCGGGAGTGACACAGATACGCAGTATTTT
CDR3: CASSLGSGSDTDTQYF

D: NA
size: NA
J: TRBJ1-2
V: TRBV4-3
DNA: TGCGAGAGCAGACTGACAGGAGGCTATGGCTACACCTTC
CDR3: CESRLTGGYGYTF